This TCR beta chain was found in a study of OX40 agonist ivuxolimab in advanced cancers. Study-wide results and limits: By week 6 at 0.1 to 3.0 mg/kg, blood CD4+ and CD8+ T cells had expanded clonally. Antigen specificity was not determined for the expanded peripheral T cells.

Turning to this clone: The antigen is undetermined.

Germline CDR1 is LNHNV and CDR2 is YYDKDF (reference sequence). J gave up 8 bases and V 6 bases, and 9 bases lay outside the gene matches. This CDR3 is built from 14 residues. Generated by immunoSEQ multiplex PCR, the TCRdb table keeps only in-frame clones and is missing some. In the table there are almost 70,000 clones, about three quarters of which are singletons. This clonotype originated in an adult with an advanced solid tumor such as melanoma, head and neck, liver or kidney cancer. The genes are TRBV15 and TRBJ1-4, with 7 bases lining up with TRBD1. Sequencing used CD4+ or CD8+ T cells sorted from blood, obtained in a trial of the OX40 agonist ivuxolimab. The CDR3 loop is CATRTGTEDEKLFF. The CDR3 region has the DNA TGTGCCACCAGAACCGGGACAGAGGACGAAAAACTGTTTTTT.